This T cell receptor (beta chain) is drawn from a study of blood T cells in healthy people across ages. The study's findings and limits: The CMV status of each donor remained undetermined, and this could have confounded shifts in expanded clonotypes.

This clonotype was picked up a small number of times. Its target is not known. Roughly 10 milliliters of peripheral blood were drawn from each donor into EDTA-treated tubes. The CDR3 sequence is 13 residues long. Germline loops: CDR1 SGHVS, CDR2 FNYEAQ. V lost 5 bases and J 13 bases, leaving 18 bases between the germline ends. A sample-barcoded 5' primer and a J-beta primer mix were used in a second PCR of roughly 6 to 12 cycles. TCRdb analysed the 5' RACE reads with MiXCR anew, one entry per CDR3 protein. The data contain 650,000 to 1,000,000 distinct CDR3 sequences, around 34% of them singletons. The clonotype originates from a man younger than 30 in good health. The rearrangement joins TRBV7-6 to TRBJ2-1; D gene uncertain. The sequenced material came from blood. Here the CDR3 reads CASSRPPAHTQFF. CDR3 in DNA: TGTGCCAGCAGCCGCCCCCCGGCCCATACCCAGTTCTTC.